This TCR beta chain was captured in a study of blood T cell repertoires in COVID-19. The overall study: Acute and convalescent COVID-19 specimens originated in the United States, Italy and Spain.

In the original workflow: Using reference gene primer amplification, nucleated cell counts were estimated. The method was immunoSEQ multiplex PCR; TCRdb's version includes in-frame clones alone and lacks a portion of them. V and J calls and clone size are copied from that table; D and trimming were computed from the DNA. The sample contains 150,000 to 200,000 clones, roughly four fifths of which appear only once. Trimming at V came to 4 bases and at J to 7 bases, leaving 12 bases not matched to a gene. Germline V gene lookup returns CDR1 SGHRS and CDR2 YFSETQ. The CDR3 consists of 16 residues. Seattle-derived patients entered the study during active infection and were followed longitudinally.

The rearrangement joins TRBV5-1 to TRBJ1-5; 9 bases fit TRBD1. The sequence derives from a woman aged 80 or older with COVID-19, enrolled during active disease. The source material was peripheral blood. CDR3 in amino acids: CASSPQPGQGTQPQHF. CDR3 nucleotide sequence: TGCGCCAGCAGCCCCCAACCGGGACAGGGAACGCAGCCCCAGCATTTT.